This entry lists 10 T cell receptor beta chains sequenced from one sample in a study of OX40 agonist ivuxolimab in advanced cancers. TCRdb's copy holds only in-frame clones and misses some; the assay was immunoSEQ multiplex PCR. The sample lists 100,000 or so clones; about 91% were seen once. The specimen was CD4+ or CD8+ T cells sorted from blood, collected in a trial of the OX40 agonist ivuxolimab. All receptors derive from an adult with an advanced solid tumor such as melanoma, head and neck, liver or kidney cancer.

In its sample, this clone was seen a few times. The chain has TRBV11-1 and TRBJ2-5, with D possibly matching TRBD2 (6 bases). V was cut by 1 base and J by 5 bases, with 14 bases left in between. The germline V gene has CDR1 SGHAT and CDR2 FQDESV (reference sequence). This CDR3 has 15 amino acids. As DNA, the CDR3 is TGTGCCAGCAGCTTAGGTTCGTCACGGGGGGAGACCCAGTACTTC. This sequence encodes CASSLGSSRGETQYF.

V and J are TRBV5-1 and TRBJ2-2, with a weak D call TRBD2 (5 bases). CDR3 length: 14 residues. V was clipped by 2 bases and J by 5 bases, with 10 bases between them. CDR1 and CDR2 (germline): SGHRS, YFSETQ. For the CDR3, the DNA is TGCGCCAGCAGCTTCGGGTTAGCGACCGGGGAGCTGTTTTTT. It is translated as CASSFGLATGELFF. Full variable domain (missing parts from reference TRBV5-1 and TRBJ2-2): KAGVTQTPRYLIKTRGQQVTLSCSPISGHRSVSWYQQTPGQGLQFLFEYFSETQRNKGNFPGRFSGRQFSNSRSEMNVSTLELGDSALYLCASSFGLATGELFFGEGSRLTVL.

The V call is TRBV11-2, the J call TRBJ2-5, with 13 bases fitting TRBD2. Trimming at V came to 5 bases and at J to 2 bases, leaving 5 bases not matched to a gene. CDR3 length equals 16 residues. From germline, CDR1 is SGHAT and CDR2 FQNNGV. This CDR3 is CASSPGTSGVQETQYF. CDR3 sequence (DNA): TGTGCCAGCAGCCCCGGGACTAGCGGGGTTCAAGAGACCCAGTACTTC. Based on the CDR3 plus reference TRBV11-2 and TRBJ2-5, the full variable domain is EAGVAQSPRYKIIEKRQSVAFWCNPISGHATLYWYQQILGQGPKLLIQFQNNGVVDDSQLPKDRFSAERLKGVDSTLKIQPAKLEDSAVYLCASSPGTSGVQETQYFGPGTRLLVL.

In its sample, this clone was seen once. V gene TRBV6-4 combines with J gene TRBJ1-5, with a possible D match to TRBD1 (6 bases). Deletions cut 3 bases from V and 0 bases from J, with 12 bases between. The CDR3 sequence is 16 residues long. In germline, CDR1 is MRHNA, CDR2 SNTAGT. CDR3 sequence: CASSERGGFSNQPQHF. In nucleotides, the CDR3 is TGTGCCAGCAGTGAGCGGGGGGGCTTTAGCAATCAGCCCCAGCATTTT.

A few counts support this clone. The chain couples TRBV11-2 to TRBJ1-1; unclear D gene. Germline V gene lookup returns CDR1 SGHAT and CDR2 FQNNGV. Trimming took off 1 base at V and 1 base at J, with 4 bases between the two ends. CDR3 length: 13 residues. The CDR3 nucleotides read TGTGCCAGCAGCTTAGCGTGGAACACTGAAGCTTTCTTT. Translation: CASSLAWNTEAFF.

The J gene is TRBJ1-5, the V gene TRBV9, with TRBD1 matching over 7 bases. This CDR3 is built from 13 residues. CDR1 and CDR2 (germline): SGDLS, YYNGEE. With 7 bases clipped from V and 5 bases from J, the junction kept 6 bases outside the gene matches. The DNA of the CDR3 is TGTGCCAGCCTATGGACAGGACATCAGCCCCAGCATTTT. Translating gives CASLWTGHQPQHF.

The chain is built from TRBV10-3 and TRBJ1-6; no clear D. This CDR3 region has 13 residues. Trimming pared 2 bases from V and 13 bases from J, leaving 12 bases between. Germline-derived CDR1 and CDR2 are ENHRY and SYGVKD. The CDR3 DNA sequence: TGTGCCATCAGTGAGACGACCCAGGACCCCCTCCACTTT. It is translated as CAISETTQDPLHF.

Here the CDR3 reads CASTPRASLEVDEQFF. DNA of the CDR3: TGCGCCAGTACCCCTAGGGCCTCTCTAGAAGTGGATGAGCAGTTCTTC. The rearrangement joins TRBV5-1 to TRBJ2-1; D gene unclear. This CDR3 is 16 amino acids long. In germline, CDR1 is SGHRS, CDR2 YFSETQ. V shed 8 bases and J shed 8 bases, with 26 bases lying between them. The complete variable domain, with remaining parts taken from reference TRBV5-1 and TRBJ2-1, reads KAGVTQTPRYLIKTRGQQVTLSCSPISGHRSVSWYQQTPGQGLQFLFEYFSETQRNKGNFPGRFSGRQFSNSRSEMNVSTLELGDSALYLCASTPRASLEVDEQFFGPGTRLTVL.

The rearrangement links TRBV5-4 to TRBJ2-5, with 9 bases fitting TRBD2. CDR1 is SGHNT and CDR2 is YYREEE in the germline V gene (reference sequence). J lost 5 bases, V lost 0 bases, and 8 bases had no gene match. The CDR3 covers 16 residues. The CDR3 spells CASSLGIAGGFETQYF. The CDR3 coding sequence is TGTGCCAGCAGCTTGGGTATTGCGGGAGGGTTCGAGACCCAGTACTTC.

The CDR3 bases are TGTGCCAGCAGTAAAGACTGGGGATTAAACACTGAAGCTTTCTTT. Translating gives CASSKDWGLNTEAFF. The chain is built from TRBV6-1 and TRBJ1-1, with no clear D. Deletions cut 5 bases from V and 2 bases from J, with 15 bases between. Germline CDR1 and CDR2: MNHNS and SASEGT. The CDR3 has 15 residues.